This TCR beta chain comes out of a study of vaccination effects on CD4 cells after COVID-19. Study-level background: Participants got two doses of BNT162b2 or mRNA-1273 vaccine. Broader study findings: The study found marked clonal contraction of infection- and vaccine-induced clones late after vaccination.

Here immunoSEQ multiplex PCR was the method, and the copy in TCRdb shows in-frame clones only, minus some. The sample lists fewer than 30,000 clones; over 70% were seen once. A word on this clone: Its antigen is unknown.

Prior to sequencing, the ViraFEST assay stimulated PBMC with viral peptide pools, which expanded the antigen-specific CD4+ T cells. With nine to eleven days of culture completed, CD4+ T cells were isolated. Nucleocapsid antibodies stayed negative before and after vaccination, showing no earlier SARS-CoV-2 infection. Every well got around 2 million PBMC, which were grown with around 11 IU/ml IL-2 and about 9.7 ug/ml peptides. A half-volume exchange with IL-2 medium occurred on days 3 and 7. This clonotype was sampled from a human donor who received a COVID-19 vaccine. The sequenced sample was CD4+ T cells from PBMCs cultured with SARS-CoV-2 spike peptides, obtained before COVID-19 vaccination.

This CDR3 is CASSQGLETQYF. The CDR3 DNA sequence: TGTGCCAGTAGTCAGGGGTTGGAGACCCAGTACTTC. The V call is TRBV19, the J call TRBJ2-5; tentative D call: TRBD1 (6 bases). Germline assignment: CDR1 LNHDA and CDR2 SQIVND (reference sequence). This CDR3 contains 12 residues. Trimming took 5 bases from V and 5 from J, leaving 9 bases between them.